This is a list of T cell receptor beta chains from one sample in a study of PD-1 blockade in mismatch repair-deficient tumors. Profiled with immunoSEQ multiplex PCR; TCRdb holds only in-frame clones, not every one. The sample has around 120,000 clones, around 87% seen once. The sequencing used peripheral blood, collected 44 weeks after starting pembrolizumab. These receptors all come from an adult with mismatch repair-deficient cancer. Both conserved end residues are part of each CDR3. Each record gives: clone size, D gene, J gene, V gene, CDR3 protein, CDR3 DNA. The D gene is left open where the match is weak. Rows may omit the clone size; those that give it use once, few, many or a size class.

. | TRBD2 | TRBJ2-1 | TRBV27 | CASTRTSGSINEQFF | TGTGCCAGCACCAGGACTAGCGGGAGTATCAATGAGCAGTTCTTC
. | . | TRBJ2-7 | TRBV4-1 | CASSQDRQGRDEQYF | TGCGCCAGCAGCCAAGACCGGCAGGGGAGGGACGAGCAGTACTTC
. | . | TRBJ2-7 | TRBV21-1 | CASSKVPGVYEQYF | TGTGCCAGCAGCAAAGTACCCGGGGTTTACGAGCAGTACTTC
. | TRBD2 | TRBJ2-1 | TRBV27 | CASSFLAGGPNEQFF | TGTGCCAGCAGTTTTCTAGCGGGAGGGCCTAATGAGCAGTTCTTC
. | . | TRBJ2-3 | TRBV21-1 | CASSSPGGEEYGDTQYF | TGTGCCAGCAGCTCCCCTGGGGGGGAGGAGTACGGAGATACGCAGTATTTT
. | TRBD1 | TRBJ1-1 | TRBV10-3 | CAISASGQMNTEAFF | TGTGCCATCAGCGCCTCGGGACAGATGAACACTGAAGCTTTCTTT
few | . | TRBJ2-7 | TRBV6-1 | CASSKLEVHEQYF | TGTGCCAGCAGTAAACTAGAGGTCCACGAGCAGTACTTC
. | TRBD1 | TRBJ2-2 | TRBV11-2 | CASSDPGTGRGELFF | TGTGCCAGCAGTGATCCCGGGACAGGTCGCGGGGAGCTGTTTTTT
. | . | TRBJ2-3 | TRBV7-9 | CASSQVLTDTQYF | TGTGCCAGCAGCCAAGTCCTCACAGATACGCAGTATTTT
. | . | TRBJ1-1 | TRBV4-1 | CASSQWGEGVMNTEAFF | TGCGCCAGCAGCCAGTGGGGGGAGGGGGTTATGAACACTGAAGCTTTCTTT
. | . | TRBJ2-6 | TRBV6-1 | CASLLPGANVLTF | TGTGCCAGCCTCCTCCCTGGGGCCAACGTCCTGACTTTC
. | . | TRBJ2-5 | TRBV12-1 | CASSPGTSGGETQYF | TGTGCCAGCAGCCCCGGGACTAGCGGGGGGGAGACCCAGTACTTC
. | . | TRBJ2-5 | TRBV10-3 | CAISYGQRPSETQYF | TGTGCCATCAGCTACGGACAGCGCCCATCAGAGACCCAGTACTTC
. | TRBD2 | TRBJ2-1 | TRBV5-1 | CASSLGLAVNEQFF | TGCGCCAGCAGCTTGGGACTAGCGGTCAATGAGCAGTTCTTC
. | . | TRBJ2-2 | TRBV2 | CASSRPNTGELFF | TGTGCCAGCAGTCGTCCGAACACCGGGGAGCTGTTTTTT
. | TRBD2 | TRBJ2-1 | TRBV13 | CASSLAASGRYNEQFF | TGTGCCAGCAGCTTAGCAGCTAGCGGAAGATACAATGAGCAGTTCTTC
. | TRBD1 | TRBJ1-2 | TRBV29-1 | CSVVGTGHYTF | TGCAGCGTTGTTGGGACAGGGCACTACACCTTC
. | . | TRBJ2-3 | TRBV27 | CASSLFGDADTQYF | TGTGCCAGCAGTTTATTCGGTGATGCAGATACGCAGTATTTT
. | TRBD1 | TRBJ2-7 | TRBV30 | CAWSVGQGYEQYF | TGTGCCTGGAGTGTAGGACAGGGCTACGAGCAGTACTTC
. | . | TRBJ1-4 | TRBV5-5 | CASSLGSLEKLFF | TGTGCCAGCAGCTTGGGGTCCCTTGAAAAACTGTTTTTT
. | . | TRBJ2-3 | TRBV4-3 | CASSQAVFSGTDTQYF | TGCGCCAGCAGCCAAGCGGTTTTCTCGGGGACAGATACGCAGTATTTT
. | TRBD1 | TRBJ2-7 | TRBV5-1 | CASSLGGTGGYEQYF | TGCGCCAGCAGCTTGGGAGGGACAGGGGGCTACGAGCAGTACTTC
. | . | TRBJ1-2 | TRBV10-3 | CAINRSGYYGYTF | TGTGCCATCAATAGGTCGGGTTACTATGGCTACACCTTC
. | . | TRBJ2-2 | TRBV28 | CASSFLQGELFF | TGTGCCAGCAGTTTTTTACAAGGGGAGCTGTTTTTT
once | TRBD2 | TRBJ2-7 | TRBV5-1 | CASSLVAGGSYEQYF | TGCGCCAGCAGCTTGGTGGCGGGAGGCTCCTACGAGCAGTACTTC
. | . | TRBJ2-1 | TRBV13 | CASSNRGGTYNEQFF | TGTGCCAGCAGCAATAGAGGGGGGACTTACAATGAGCAGTTCTTC
. | . | TRBJ2-1 | TRBV7-9 | CASSSSVTEQFF | TGTGCCAGCAGCTCAAGCGTGACTGAGCAGTTCTTC
. | . | TRBJ1-1 | TRBV15 | CATSRDRRGAATEAFF | TGTGCCACCAGCAGAGATCGGCGAGGGGCGGCCACTGAAGCTTTCTTT
. | TRBD2 | TRBJ2-1 | TRBV27 | CASSFLAGVYNEQFF | TGTGCCAGCAGTTTCCTAGCGGGAGTTTACAATGAGCAGTTCTTC
. | TRBD2 | TRBJ2-2 | TRBV10-3 | CAISDTSGRDGELFF | TGTGCCATCAGTGATACTAGCGGGAGGGACGGGGAGCTGTTTTTT
. | . | TRBJ1-4 | TRBV28 | CASSSFRGGGEKLFF | TGTGCCAGCAGTTCTTTTAGGGGAGGCGGTGAAAAACTGTTTTTT
once | TRBD1 | TRBJ2-4 | TRBV11-3 | CASSLEAGGRENIQYF | TGTGCCAGCAGCTTAGAGGCAGGGGGCAGAGAAAACATTCAGTACTTC
few | TRBD1 | TRBJ2-7 | TRBV7-9 | CASSLGDRVYEQYF | TGTGCCAGCAGCTTAGGGGACAGGGTTTACGAGCAGTACTTC